These T cell receptor beta chains were read from a single sample in a study of memory CD4+ T cells and cytomegalovirus serostatus. Data came from immunoSEQ multiplex PCR; TCRdb stores just in-frame clones and leaves some out. The sample contains around 45,000 clones, just over 75% of which appear only once. Sample: memory CD4+ T cells from blood. These receptors came from an adult in good health and CMV-seronegative. The CDR3 runs from the conserved cysteine through the conserved F or W. A D gene is named only where the DNA matches it firmly. The size entry is marked missing in some rows and otherwise reads once, few, many or a size class.

size: NA
V: TRBV7-2
length: 13
D: NA
J: TRBJ2-7
DNA: TGTGCCAGCAGCGCCACCAAGGGTCCCGAGCAGTACTTC
CDR3: CASSATKGPEQYF

size: NA
V: TRBV9
length: 16
D: TRBD1
J: TRBJ2-2
DNA: TGTGCCAGCAGCCCACCCGGACAGGGGGGAGCCGGGGAGCTGTTTTTT
CDR3: CASSPPGQGGAGELFF

size: NA
V: TRBV28
length: 17
D: TRBD1
J: TRBJ1-4
DNA: TGTGCCAGCAGTCCCCGGGACAGGGCTTCAACTAATGAAAAACTGTTTTTT
CDR3: CASSPRDRASTNEKLFF

size: NA
V: TRBV7-2
length: 13
D: NA
J: TRBJ2-1
DNA: TGTGCCAGCAGCGAGGGGTTCTACAATGAGCAGTTCTTC
CDR3: CASSEGFYNEQFF

size: NA
V: TRBV28
length: 14
D: TRBD1
J: TRBJ1-6
DNA: TGTGCCAGCAGTTCGACAGGGTTTCGGTCACCCCTCCACTTT
CDR3: CASSSTGFRSPLHF

size: NA
V: TRBV2
length: 14
D: NA
J: TRBJ1-1
DNA: TGTGCCAGCAGTGGCAGGCGGGGGGACACTGAAGCTTTCTTT
CDR3: CASSGRRGDTEAFF

size: once
V: TRBV11-3
length: 17
D: TRBD1
J: TRBJ1-3
DNA: TGTGCCAGCAGCTTAGTTGCGACAGGGAGCTCTGGAAACACCATATATTTT
CDR3: CASSLVATGSSGNTIYF

size: NA
V: TRBV11-1
length: 15
D: TRBD2
J: TRBJ2-7
DNA: TGTGCCAGCAGCCTCCCATTAGCGGGGGGTCACGAGCAGTACTTC
CDR3: CASSLPLAGGHEQYF

size: NA
V: TRBV15
length: 13
D: NA
J: TRBJ1-5
DNA: TGTGCCACCAGCAGATCATCGGATCAGCCCCAGCATTTT
CDR3: CATSRSSDQPQHF

size: few
V: TRBV11-3
length: 14
D: TRBD1
J: TRBJ1-6
DNA: TGTGCCAGCAGCTCCAGGGGGCATAATTCACCCCTCCACTTT
CDR3: CASSSRGHNSPLHF

size: once
V: TRBV5-5
length: 15
D: TRBD2
J: TRBJ2-7
DNA: TGTGCCAGCAGCTTGTCTGGGACTATACCCTACGAGCAGTACTTC
CDR3: CASSLSGTIPYEQYF

size: NA
V: TRBV6-6
length: 12
D: TRBD2
J: TRBJ2-3
DNA: TGTGCCAGCAGCACACTAGCGGGGACGCAGTATTTT
CDR3: CASSTLAGTQYF

size: NA
V: TRBV7-9
length: 13
D: NA
J: TRBJ2-4
DNA: TGTGCCAGCAGCCCCACGGGAACTGGCATTCAGTACTTC
CDR3: CASSPTGTGIQYF

size: once
V: TRBV11-2
length: 15
D: NA
J: TRBJ1-4
DNA: TGTGCCAGCAGCTTATCCGGGGGAGCTAATGAAAAACTGTTTTTT
CDR3: CASSLSGGANEKLFF

size: NA
V: TRBV18
length: 11
D: NA
J: TRBJ2-7
DNA: TGTGCCAGCTCACCAGGCCTCGAGCAGTACTTC
CDR3: CASSPGLEQYF